This T cell receptor beta chain was recorded in a study of lymphopenia after photon versus proton radiotherapy. Study results and caveats: Oligoclonal CD8+ Temra expansion after nadir drove photon patients' diversity drop. In patients who died, overall survival fell as post-nadir TCR diversity dropped more.

The CDR3 has 15 residues. The V gene's germline CDR1 is MGHDK and CDR2 SYGVNS. V was clipped by 8 bases and J by 2 bases; unmatched bases: 7. As for this clone: Its antigen is not known.

Assay: immunoSEQ multiplex PCR; the TCRdb copy retains only in-frame clones and omits some. Among 17,000 or so clones, about 85% were seen once, and the ten largest hold 9% to 10%. The sequences come from peripheral blood, collected from a patient treated with proton-based radiotherapy. This rearrangement joins TRBV25-1 to TRBJ2-1, with TRBD1 matching over 9 bases. This receptor was obtained from a man between 65 and 79 years old with pancreatic cancer. CDR3 residues: CASSKTGGAYNEQFF. The CDR3 coding sequence is TGTGCCAGCTCGAAGACAGGGGGTGCCTACAATGAGCAGTTCTTC.